These T cell receptor beta chains were read from a single sample in a study of blood T cells in healthy people across ages. One entry per CDR3 protein, called by TCRdb with MiXCR from the 5' RACE reads. The sample lists about 970,000 distinct CDR3 sequences, 45% to 60% occurring once. Sample: blood. Every receptor here comes from a woman aged 55-70 years in good health. Each CDR3 is given with its conserved first and last residue. A D gene is named only where the DNA matches it firmly. Not all rows give a size; the values are once, few, many and, for expanded clones, a class.

.	.	TRBJ2-7	TRBV7-2	CASSSSIYEQYF	TGTGCCAGCAGCTCCAGCATTTACGAGCAGTACTTC
TRBD1	.	TRBJ2-7	TRBV5-6	CASSPGDRLFRYEQYF	TGTGCCAGCAGCCCCGGGGACAGGTTGTTCCGGTACGAGCAGTACTTC
TRBD2	few	TRBJ2-5	TRBV4-2	CASSQERGNGLAGGPKEETQYF	TGTGCCAGCAGCCAAGAAAGGGGTAACGGACTAGCGGGAGGGCCTAAGGAAGAGACCCAGTACTTC
.	.	TRBJ2-6	TRBV3-1	CASSQDGSGASVLTF	TGTGCCAGCAGCCAAGATGGCTCTGGGGCCAGCGTCCTGACTTTC
TRBD2	few	TRBJ2-3	TRBV20-1	CSAGGLASPDTQYF	TGCAGTGCTGGAGGACTAGCTTCGCCAGATACGCAGTATTTT
.	.	TRBJ2-1	TRBV20-1	CSAPRSSSYNEQFF	TGCAGTGCTCCCCGCTCCAGCTCCTACAATGAGCAGTTCTTC
TRBD1	.	TRBJ1-4	TRBV6-5	CASSYRSQGGEKLFF	TGTGCCAGCAGTTACCGAAGTCAGGGGGGTGAAAAACTGTTTTTT
.	.	TRBJ1-1	TRBV27	CASSSGRGFMNTEAFF	TGTGCCAGCAGTTCCGGCAGGGGATTCATGAACACTGAAGCTTTCTTT
.	few	TRBJ2-1	TRBV4-1	CASSHSLYNEQFF	TGCGCCAGCAGCCATAGCTTGTACAATGAGCAGTTCTTC
.	.	TRBJ2-5	TRBV7-2	CASSLARAEGVQYF	TGTGCCAGCAGCTTAGCGCGAGCGGAGGGGGTGCAGTACTTC
.	.	TRBJ1-2	TRBV6-5	CASSPPGTSTPYGYTF	TGTGCCAGCAGCCCTCCCGGGACCTCAACGCCCTATGGCTACACCTTC
TRBD2	.	TRBJ2-3	TRBV28	CASSAPGLAGPTDTQYF	TGTGCCAGCAGTGCCCCGGGACTAGCGGGACCCACAGATACGCAGTATTTT
TRBD2	.	TRBJ2-1	TRBV3-1	CASSDLGLAGDNEQFF	TGTGCCAGCAGCGATTTAGGGTTAGCGGGAGACAATGAGCAGTTCTTC
.	.	TRBJ2-1	TRBV20-1	CSASIGSYEQFF	TGCAGTGCTAGCATAGGCTCCTACGAGCAGTTCTTC
.	.	TRBJ1-4	TRBV20-1	CSARDPGRRDEKLFF	TGCAGTGCTAGAGATCCGGGCAGAAGGGATGAAAAACTGTTTTTT
TRBD2	.	TRBJ2-1	TRBV5-1	CASRGGDLRKNEQFF	TGCGCCAGCAGGGGAGGGGACTTGCGGAAGAATGAGCAGTTCTTC
.	.	TRBJ2-7	TRBV20-1	CSARARSGTPPGEQYF	TGCAGTGCTAGAGCAAGGTCCGGGACTCCCCCTGGCGAGCAGTACTTC
.	.	TRBJ1-2	TRBV6-2/TRBV6-3	CASSPGYDHGYTF	TGTGCCAGCAGTCCAGGGTATGATCATGGCTACACCTTC